The next 12 T cell receptor beta chains were all read from a single sample in a study of blood T cell repertoires in COVID-19 (dated by TCRdb to the early 2020s). Libraries were built with the immunoSEQ multiplex PCR assay. TCRdb mirrors the immuneACCESS table, restricted to in-frame sequences. Some clones are absent from its copies; in checked studies, under half trace to an unresolved V gene, and the reason for the others is unknown. This sample gives 160,000 or so clones in total; more than 85% of them show up just once. The ten largest clones add up to roughly 2.2% of the sample. The specimen sequenced was peripheral blood. The origin of the receptors is a woman between 65 and 79 years old with acute or convalescent COVID-19.

The gene calls are TRBV18 and TRBJ2-1; TRBD2 aligns across 11 bases. The CDR3 spans 17 residues. Germline CDR1 is KGHSH and CDR2 is LQKENI. V lost 1 base to trimming and J lost 7 bases; unmatched junction nucleotides: 9. The CDR3 region has the DNA TGTGCCAGCTCACCACGATCCCCCGGGACTAGCGGAAATGAGCAGTTCTTC. Amino acid sequence: CASSPRSPGTSGNEQFF. The full variable domain, rest sourced from reference TRBV18 and TRBJ2-1, is NAGVMQNPRHLVRRRGQEARLRCSPMKGHSHVYWYRQLPEEGLKFMVYLQKENIIDESGMPKERFSAEFPKEGPSILRIQQVVRGDSAAYFCASSPRSPGTSGNEQFFGPGTRLTVL.

V is TRBV21-1 and J is TRBJ2-7; the listed D gene, TRBD1, was not tested against the DNA. TRBV21-1 is a pseudogene. This CDR3 spans 14 amino acids. DNA for the CDR3: TGTGCCAGCAGCAAAAAGGCAGGGGATGCGGAGCAGTACTTC. Its translation is CASSKKAGDAEQYF.

This clone turned up a few times. The chain links TRBV4-1 to TRBJ1-2, with D uncertain. This CDR3 contains 14 residues. Germline lookup yields CDR1 MGHRA and CDR2 YSYEKL. The V end was cut by 0 bases, the J end by 5 bases, with 10 bases between. The CDR3 region has the DNA TGCGCCAGCAGCCAAGACCTCGCAGGTTATGGCTACACCTTC. It is translated as CASSQDLAGYGYTF.

The gene calls are TRBV28 and TRBJ1-2; 9 nucleotides match TRBD1. J gave up 11 bases and V 5 bases, and 15 bases lay outside the gene matches. There are 15 residues in the CDR3. Germline V gene lookup returns CDR1 MDHEN and CDR2 SYDVKM. The CDR3 here is CASSVNVGQGSLYTF. The CDR3 bases are TGTGCCAGCAGTGTCAACGTGGGACAGGGATCTTTGTACACCTTC.

The chain links TRBV15 to TRBJ2-2; D is unclear. Germline CDR1 LNHNV, CDR2 YYDKDF (reference sequence). Between the trimmed V and J ends, which lost 3 bases and 10 bases, there was a span of 18 bases. The CDR3 is 15 amino acids. This CDR3 reads CATSREASQAQELFF. In DNA, the CDR3 is TGTGCCACCAGCAGGGAAGCATCGCAGGCTCAGGAGCTGTTTTTT.

This chain connects TRBV3-1 (or the pseudogene TRBV3-2) to TRBJ1-1; D may be TRBD1 (5 bases). This CDR3 is 13 amino acids long. Germline CDR1 LGHDT, CDR2 YNNKEL (reference sequence). V lost 3 bases and J lost 4, with 9 bases in between. In DNA, the CDR3 is TGTGCCAGCAGCCAGACAGTCTCCACTGAAGCTTTCTTT. Residues: CASSQTVSTEAFF.

The V and J genes are TRBV5-1 and TRBJ2-5; maybe TRBD1 (5 bases). The CDR3 contains 15 residues. CDR1 SGHRS and CDR2 YFSETQ come from the germline V gene. V gave up 0 bases and J gave up 4 bases, with 13 bases separating them. In DNA, the CDR3 is TGCGCCAGCAGCTTGGGGGGCCAGGGTTCAGAGACCCAGTACTTC. Translation: CASSLGGQGSETQYF.

This chain connects TRBV5-1 to TRBJ1-6; TRBD1 aligns across 7 bases. The CDR3 is 15 residues long. The V gene's germline CDR1 is SGHRS and CDR2 YFSETQ. V lost 5 bases and J lost 0; bases outside the gene matches: 2. For the CDR3, the DNA is TGCGCCAGCAGGAGGGACAGCTCCTATAATTCACCCCTCCACTTT. Translating gives CASRRDSSYNSPLHF.

The CDR3 loop is CASSPGGHTDTQYF. The CDR3 nucleotides read TGTGCCAGCAGTCCAGGGGGCCACACAGATACGCAGTATTTT. The chain carries TRBV2 and TRBJ2-3; 8 positions agree with TRBD1. V lost 5 bases and J lost 2; bases outside the gene matches: 3. The CDR3 is made up of 14 amino acids. From germline, CDR1 is SNHLY and CDR2 FYNNEI.

This clone came up once. The V call is TRBV20-1, the J call TRBJ1-4; 8 nucleotides line up with TRBD1. The length of the CDR3 is 14 residues. Germline CDR1 DFQATT, CDR2 SNEGSKA (reference sequence). The junction had 4 bases not matched to a gene; V was cut back by 3 bases and J by 4 bases. Here the CDR3 DNA reads TGCAGTGCTAGTGAGGGACAGGTTAATGAAAAACTGTTTTTT. Amino acid sequence: CSASEGQVNEKLFF.

This chain joins TRBV3-1 (or the pseudogene TRBV3-2) and TRBJ2-3, with TRBD1 matching over 11 bases. V lost 4 bases to trimming and J lost 5 bases; unmatched junction nucleotides: 11. The germline V gene encodes CDR1 LGHDT and CDR2 YNNKEL (reference sequence). CDR3 length equals 17 residues. In DNA, the CDR3 is TGTGCCAGCAGCCTCCCACGTGGGACAGGGGGGAAAGATACGCAGTATTTT. Translation: CASSLPRGTGGKDTQYF.

V usage is TRBV6-5 and J usage is TRBJ1-5; possibly TRBD1 for D (5 bases). Looked up from germline, CDR1 is MNHEY and CDR2 is SVGAGI. This CDR3 has 14 amino acids. Trimming removed 3 bases from V and 2 bases from J, with 8 bases in between. The CDR3 is CASSYAGGNQPQHF. CDR3 coding DNA: TGTGCCAGCAGTTATGCGGGGGGCAATCAGCCCCAGCATTTT.